Detailed here is one T cell receptor beta chain. The antigen remains unidentified. The data were taken from a study of shared clonotypes between healthy human individuals. Germline lookup yields CDR1 SGHDN and CDR2 FVKESK. V shed 5 bases and J shed 0 bases, with 20 bases lying between them. The CDR3 has 17 amino acids. TCRdb's copy holds only in-frame clones and misses some; the assay was immunoSEQ multiplex PCR. In the table there are about 670,000 clones, about two thirds of which are singletons. A split of CD4+ cells into CD45RA+ naive and CD45RA-negative memory subsets was performed. Study-wide results and caveats: Naive subsets tended to show greater estimated richness than memory subsets.

This TCR was sampled from a woman under 40 in good health. The chain carries TRBV14 and TRBJ2-7; maybe TRBD1 (6 bases). Sequencing input: memory CD4+ T cells sorted from blood. As to subset: CD45RA-negative fraction. CDR3 protein: CASSGLMGALSSYEQYF. The DNA of the CDR3 is TGTGCCAGCAGCGGGCTAATGGGGGCTTTAAGCTCCTACGAGCAGTACTTC. Full variable domain (remainder filled in from reference TRBV14 and TRBJ2-7): EAGVTQFPSHSVIEKGQTVTLRCDPISGHDNLYWYRRVMGKEIKFLLHFVKESKQDESGMPNNRFLAERTGGTYSTLKVQPAELEDSGVYFCASSGLMGALSSYEQYFGPGTRLTVT.